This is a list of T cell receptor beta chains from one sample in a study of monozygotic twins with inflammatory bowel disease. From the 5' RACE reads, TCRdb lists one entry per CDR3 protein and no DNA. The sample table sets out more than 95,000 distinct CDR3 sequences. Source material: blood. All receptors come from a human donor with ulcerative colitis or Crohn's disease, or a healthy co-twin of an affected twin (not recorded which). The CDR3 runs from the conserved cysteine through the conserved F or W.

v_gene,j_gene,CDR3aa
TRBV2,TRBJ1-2,CASSEDSFNYGYTF
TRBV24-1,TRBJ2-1,CATSDLMTHTYNEQFF
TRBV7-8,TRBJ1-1,CASSARAYTEAFF
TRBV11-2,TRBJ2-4,CASSRRTGLAKNMQYF
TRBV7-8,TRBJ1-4,CASSPIDVELFF
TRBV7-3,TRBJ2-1,CASSLSGPGPYNEQFF
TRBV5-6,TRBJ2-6,CASSLDRTAGANALTF
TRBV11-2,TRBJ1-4,CASSLREAAFEKLFF
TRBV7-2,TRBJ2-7,CASSQGRNYEQYF
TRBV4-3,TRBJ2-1,CASSQDRGVPLYNEQFF
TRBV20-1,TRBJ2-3,CSAKRFETTTDTQYF
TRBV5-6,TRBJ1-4,CASSLLSSGTARRSEKLFF
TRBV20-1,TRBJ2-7,CSARGDSGIYEQYF
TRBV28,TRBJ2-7,CASSWTGEGHQYF
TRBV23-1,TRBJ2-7,CASRPRRRDRGREQYF
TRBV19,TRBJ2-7,CASSPKGLEEQYF
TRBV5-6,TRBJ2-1,CASRKRTSGTFYNEQFF
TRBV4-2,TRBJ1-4,CASSERKGRINEKLFF
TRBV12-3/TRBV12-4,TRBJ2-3,CASSASLDVTDTQYF
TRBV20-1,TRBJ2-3,CSARPSVGPGTDTQYF
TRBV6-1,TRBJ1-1,CASSQNRDISEAFF
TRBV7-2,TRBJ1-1,CASSSDRGSSRAFF
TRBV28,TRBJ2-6,CASSWDRGSGANVLTF
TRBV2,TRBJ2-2,CASSSDSSGELFF
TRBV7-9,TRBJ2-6,CASSAGSRANVLTF
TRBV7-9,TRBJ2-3,CASRKPGLAGDTQYF
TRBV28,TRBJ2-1,CASSRVGSGQFF
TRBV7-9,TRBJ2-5,CASSFLAGGIQETQYF
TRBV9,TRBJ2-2,CASSVLLAGELFF
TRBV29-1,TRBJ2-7,CSVVGRFAYEQYF
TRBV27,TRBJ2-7,CASSSALAAYEQYF